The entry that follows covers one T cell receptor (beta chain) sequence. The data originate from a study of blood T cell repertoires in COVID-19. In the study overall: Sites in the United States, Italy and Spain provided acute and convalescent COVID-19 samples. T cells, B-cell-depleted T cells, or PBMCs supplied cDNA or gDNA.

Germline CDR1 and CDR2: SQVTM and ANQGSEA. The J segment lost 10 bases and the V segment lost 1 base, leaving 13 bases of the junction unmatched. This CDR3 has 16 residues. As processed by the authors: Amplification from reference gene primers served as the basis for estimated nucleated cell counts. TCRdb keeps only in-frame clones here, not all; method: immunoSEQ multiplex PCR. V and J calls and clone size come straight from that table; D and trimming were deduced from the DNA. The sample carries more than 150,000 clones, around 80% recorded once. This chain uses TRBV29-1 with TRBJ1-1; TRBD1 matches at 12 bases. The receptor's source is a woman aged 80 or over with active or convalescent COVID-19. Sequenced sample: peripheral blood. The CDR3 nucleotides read TGCAGCGTTGAAGCTACCGGGACAGGGGGCCGGCGAGGAGCTTTCTTT. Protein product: CSVEATGTGGRRGAFF.